This is a list of T cell receptor beta chains from one sample in a study of T cell responses to AZD1222 COVID-19 vaccine. The assay was immunoSEQ multiplex PCR, and TCRdb's table has in-frame clones only and misses some. The data contain 120,000 or so clones, approximately 90% of them singletons. The input for sequencing was peripheral blood, taken 28 days after the second AZD1222 dose. The source is an adult who received the AZD1222 COVID-19 vaccine. CDR3s include the opening cysteine and the closing phenylalanine or tryptophan.

J | V | CDR3
TRBJ2-5 | TRBV19 | CASSSPSGGNQETQYF
TRBJ1-4 | TRBV21-1 | CASTSWGSVEKLFF
TRBJ2-2 | TRBV6-5 | CASSIQDVGELFF
TRBJ2-3 | TRBV27 | CASSSWGQATDTQYF
TRBJ2-5 | TRBV6-2/TRBV6-3 | CASSYSSQGSETQYF
TRBJ1-3 | TRBV5-1 | CASSLTGAVENTIYF
TRBJ2-7 | TRBV18 | CASSRSLAGDYEQYF
TRBJ2-3 | TRBV3-1/TRBV3-2 | CASSQQDYHRTDTQYF
TRBJ1-5 | TRBV7-9 | CASSIHGQWDSNQPQHF
TRBJ1-1 | TRBV6-1 | CASSGILTGLNTEAFF
TRBJ2-3 | TRBV19 | CASSVGTGAITDTQYF
TRBJ2-7 | TRBV5-4 | CASSLGGQSYEQYF
TRBJ2-1 | TRBV7-9 | CASSSTRPGDNEQFF
TRBJ2-7 | TRBV4-2 | CASSQTTGGAANEQYF
TRBJ1-2 | TRBV5-4 | CASSPGQTNYGYTF
TRBJ2-1 | TRBV3-1/TRBV3-2 | CASSLRTFGGEQFF
TRBJ2-7 | TRBV5-5 | CASSLADRGFYEQYF
TRBJ2-3 | TRBV5-4 | CASSLDRGVTDTQYF
TRBJ1-1 | TRBV18 | CASSLAGGVNTEAFF
TRBJ2-1 | TRBV5-6 | CATSPGSVEQFF
TRBJ1-5 | TRBV30 | CAWSEDNDQPQHF
TRBJ1-2 | TRBV7-2 | CASSLVDARGYTF
TRBJ2-7 | TRBV5-5 | CASSLIATLGGASYEQYF
TRBJ2-7 | TRBV21-1 | CAIINRDRDYEQYF
TRBJ2-2 | TRBV7-2 | CASSLVGLAGADGELFF
TRBJ1-6 | TRBV28 | CASRSDRLSPLHF
TRBJ2-1 | TRBV7-2 | CASRGTGTAASYNEQFF
TRBJ1-1 | TRBV11-3 | CASSLQRDRGEAFF
TRBJ2-1 | TRBV7-8 | CASDPGQANEQFF
TRBJ1-3 | TRBV2 | CASSVVFWATSGNTIYF
TRBJ2-7 | TRBV19 | CASSLWTGGASYEQYF
TRBJ2-7 | TRBV2 | CASSPDRGFYEQYF
TRBJ2-7 | TRBV18 | CASSPTGTYEQYF
TRBJ2-2 | TRBV11-2 | CASSGQGGLALTGELFF
TRBJ1-1 | TRBV14 | CASSRGGNTEAFF
TRBJ1-4 | TRBV20-1 | CSASLFGNEKLFF
TRBJ1-4 | TRBV6-5 | CASSFEATNEKLFF
TRBJ2-6 | TRBV27 | CASSNRGTSSGANVLTF
TRBJ2-3 | TRBV19 | CASRPWGTRTDTQYF
TRBJ2-5 | TRBV3-1/TRBV3-2 | CASSQDSGEETQYF
TRBJ1-2 | TRBV7-9 | CASTTLRGGGYTF
TRBJ2-1 | TRBV4-2 | CASSHHTSGGASEQFF
TRBJ2-4 | TRBV14 | CASSPGQLGNIQYF
TRBJ2-1 | TRBV29-1 | CSVEEDQGGEQFF
TRBJ1-2 | TRBV3-1/TRBV3-2 | CASSQGLRIWVGYTF
TRBJ1-1 | TRBV18 | CASSRSSRRVNTEAFF
TRBJ1-3 | TRBV27 | CASSSKGTGNTIYF
TRBJ2-1 | TRBV5-1 | CASSPVIPRDNEQFF
TRBJ1-4 | TRBV9 | CASSNFRRGEGEKLFF
TRBJ2-1 | TRBV29-1 | CSVPAGGSYNEQFF